This T cell receptor (beta chain) was captured in a study of human T cells and chemical hapten exposure. TCRdb recomputed calls from the RACE reads with MiXCR, one row per CDR3 protein. The sample includes roughly 110,000 distinct CDR3 sequences, 9% to 15% of them seen just once. Noted time point: pre-sensitization, week 0. The treatment denotes: therapeutic diphenylcyclopropenone sensitization with weekly scalp DPC. Patches went on only after blood had been drawn each time. V was trimmed by 3 bases and J by 1 base, leaving 9 bases between them. Germline V gene lookup returns CDR1 SGHRS and CDR2 YFSETQ. This CDR3 comprises 14 residues. This clonotype came up many times.

This receptor was taken from a woman in her forties or fifties with alopecia areata. Some clones in this sample may be carry-over from other donors' samples. This chain links TRBV5-1 with TRBJ2-3; TRBD2 might be the D (6 bases). Source: whole blood, taken in connection with sensitization to the hapten diphenylcyclopropenone (DPC). The CDR3 sequence is CASSSGGGTDTQYF. The CDR3 bases are TGCGCCAGCAGCTCTGGCGGGGGCACAGATACGCAGTATTTT.